The rows below give T cell receptor beta chains drawn from one sample of a study of blood T cell repertoires in COVID-19. Clones were sequenced by immunoSEQ multiplex PCR, and TCRdb holds only the in-frame ones, with some missing. The sample has about 290,000 clones, 75% to 90% seen once; the top ten hold 1.5% to 2%. Material for sequencing was PBMCs or T cells enriched from blood (not recorded which). These receptors came from a woman in her thirties or forties who had recovered from COVID-19. Each CDR3 is given with its conserved first and last residue. The D gene is left open where the match is weak. The size field is filled for only some rows; it gives once, few, many or a size class.

clone_size d_call j_call v_call cdr3_aa cdr3_nt
- TRBD2 TRBJ2-1 TRBV6-5 CASSQTSGRYNEQFF TGTGCCAGCAGTCAAACTAGCGGGAGATACAATGAGCAGTTCTTC
- - TRBJ2-5 TRBV7-9 CASSFMGRQETQYF TGTGCCAGCAGCTTCATGGGGAGGCAAGAGACCCAGTACTTC
- TRBD1 TRBJ2-7 TRBV5-1 CASSLRSPSTGDPYEQYF TGCGCCAGCAGCCTCCGAAGTCCCTCGACAGGGGATCCCTACGAGCAGTACTTC
- TRBD2 TRBJ2-3 TRBV27 CASSLTSGIGDTQYF TGTGCCAGCAGTCTGACCAGCGGGATCGGAGATACGCAGTATTTT
once - TRBJ1-6 TRBV7-9 CASSLLGKGENSPLHF TGTGCCAGCAGCTTATTGGGAAAGGGGGAAAATTCACCCCTCCACTTT
- TRBD1 TRBJ2-7 TRBV5-1 CASSTGQGAPPWVF TGCGCCAGCAGCACGGGACAGGGGGCCCCGCCCTGGGTCTTC
once - TRBJ1-1 TRBV2 CASSASVGGTEAFF TGTGCCAGCAGTGCCTCCGTGGGAGGAACTGAAGCTTTCTTT
- TRBD2 TRBJ2-1 TRBV9 CASSAGTTEQFF TGTGCCAGCAGCGCCGGGACTACAGAGCAGTTCTTC
- - TRBJ2-3 TRBV7-9 CASSFGGNTDTQYF TGTGCCAGCAGCTTCGGCGGGAACACAGATACGCAGTATTTT
few - TRBJ1-2 TRBV5-4 CASSLDSNYGYTF TGTGCCAGCAGCTTGGACAGTAACTATGGCTACACCTTC
- TRBD2 TRBJ2-1 TRBV18 CASSPPGLAGDEQFF TGTGCCAGCTCACCACCGGGGCTAGCGGGAGATGAGCAGTTCTTC
- TRBD2 TRBJ2-4 TRBV25-1 CASSPGEGRGKNIQYF TGTGCCAGCAGTCCGGGGGAGGGACGGGGCAAAAACATTCAGTACTTC
- - TRBJ1-1 TRBV5-1 CASSTGNTEAFF TGCGCCAGCAGCACCGGGAACACTGAAGCTTTCTTT
- - TRBJ2-2 TRBV11-2 CASSLQPKRSTGELFF TGTGCCAGCAGCTTACAACCCAAGAGAAGTACCGGGGAGCTGTTTTTT
- TRBD1 TRBJ2-1 TRBV30 CACKTGTGTYNEQFF TGTGCCTGCAAAACCGGGACAGGGACCTACAATGAGCAGTTCTTC
- TRBD1 TRBJ2-7 TRBV7-2 CASSSSDRGSYEQYF TGTGCCAGCAGCTCCTCGGACAGGGGCAGCTACGAGCAGTACTTC
- TRBD2 TRBJ2-7 TRBV6-5 CASTLSLAGAYEQYF TGTGCCAGCACCCTATCACTAGCGGGAGCCTACGAGCAGTACTTC
once - TRBJ2-1 TRBV21-1 CASIKEGVGDEQFF TGTGCCAGCATCAAGGAGGGAGTAGGAGATGAGCAGTTCTTC
- TRBD1 TRBJ1-4 TRBV6-5 CASRDGTGAYEKLFF TGTGCCAGCAGGGACGGGACAGGAGCCTATGAAAAACTGTTTTTT
- TRBD1 TRBJ1-4 TRBV5-1 CASSWTGDEKLFF TGCGCCAGCAGCTGGACAGGAGATGAAAAACTGTTTTTT
- - TRBJ2-4 TRBV30 CAWGVSQGAIQYF TGTGCCTGGGGGGTCTCACAGGGCGCCATTCAGTACTTC
- TRBD1 TRBJ1-1 TRBV27 CASSYYPRGPNTEAFF TGTGCCAGCAGTTACTATCCTAGGGGGCCTAACACTGAAGCTTTCTTT
- TRBD2 TRBJ2-7 TRBV5-1 CASSLRGGLDEQYF TGCGCCAGCAGCTTGCGGGGGGGTCTCGACGAGCAGTACTTC
- - TRBJ2-3 TRBV9 CASSVAAEHTDTQYF TGTGCCAGCAGCGTAGCCGCGGAACACACAGATACGCAGTATTTT
- - TRBJ2-1 TRBV7-8 CASSLVGGNRYNEQFF TGTGCCAGCAGCTTAGTGGGCGGCAACAGGTACAATGAGCAGTTCTTC
- TRBD1 TRBJ1-4 TRBV4-1 CASSQEIRGNEKLFF TGCGCCAGCAGCCAAGAGATCAGGGGGAATGAAAAACTGTTTTTT
- - TRBJ1-3 TRBV6-6 CASSYQVPNSGNTIYF TGTGCCAGCAGTTATCAAGTCCCTAACTCTGGAAACACCATATATTTT
- - TRBJ2-7 TRBV27 CASSPTLVGSYEQYF TGTGCCAGCAGCCCCACCCTAGTGGGTAGCTACGAGCAGTACTTC
- - TRBJ1-1 TRBV24-1 CATSGHGGEAFF TGTGCCACCAGTGGCCATGGGGGGGAAGCTTTCTTT
few - TRBJ1-1 TRBV18 CASSWGLEAFF TGTGCCAGCTCCTGGGGGCTGGAAGCTTTCTTT
few TRBD1 TRBJ2-7 TRBV12-5 CASGWGQSYEQYF TGTGCTAGTGGATGGGGACAGTCCTACGAGCAGTACTTC
- TRBD1 TRBJ2-2 TRBV29-1 CSVGTEGAIGELFF TGCAGCGTGGGCACAGAGGGGGCGATCGGGGAGCTGTTTTTT
few - TRBJ1-1 TRBV7-3 CASSLNGPDPWGGEAFF TGTGCCAGCAGCTTAAACGGCCCGGACCCCTGGGGGGGTGAAGCTTTCTTT
few - TRBJ1-5 TRBV6-2/TRBV6-3 CASRYGGGGQPQHF TGTGCCAGCAGGTACGGGGGGGGCGGTCAGCCCCAGCATTTT
- TRBD1 TRBJ1-2 TRBV9 CASSVNMGQGNNGYTF TGTGCCAGCAGCGTGAATATGGGACAGGGGAACAATGGCTACACCTTC
once TRBD2 TRBJ2-1 TRBV7-2 CASSSTGTSGYNEQFF TGTGCCAGCAGCTCAACCGGGACTAGCGGATACAATGAGCAGTTCTTC
- TRBD2 TRBJ2-7 TRBV3-1/TRBV3-2 CASSQVGGDYEQYF TGTGCCAGCAGCCAAGTTGGGGGGGACTACGAGCAGTACTTC
- - TRBJ2-3 TRBV7-8 CASSSDRDSKRYF TGTGCCAGCAGCTCGGACCGGGACTCCAAAAGGTATTTT
- - TRBJ2-3 TRBV5-4 CASSLFAKRERDTQYF TGTGCCAGCAGCTTGTTCGCCAAACGGGAACGAGATACGCAGTATTTT